These T cell receptor beta chains were read from a single sample in a study of technical replicates of blood from several donors. Generated by immunoSEQ multiplex PCR, the TCRdb table keeps only in-frame clones and is missing some. The table records more than 65,000 clones, roughly 92% of them present only once. The sample comprised T cells isolated from PBMCs. These receptors were obtained from a human donor in good health. Each CDR3 is given with its conserved first and last residue. The D gene is left open where the match is weak. Clone size is given for some rows only: seen once, a few or many times, or a class if the clone is expanded.

TRBV29-1	TRBJ1-4	.	.	CSVGRQVGEKLFF	TGCAGCGTTGGGAGGCAGGTTGGTGAAAAACTGTTTTTT
TRBV9	TRBJ2-7	.	TRBD2	CASSVGGTSGSYEQYF	TGTGCCAGCAGCGTAGGGGGGACTAGCGGGAGCTACGAGCAGTACTTC
TRBV5-4	TRBJ1-1	.	.	CASSLAYGVRNTEAFF	TGTGCCAGCAGCTTGGCCTATGGAGTTCGAAACACTGAAGCTTTCTTT
TRBV11-3	TRBJ2-1	.	TRBD2	CASSPRHRTSGTPRTGEQFF	TGTGCCAGCAGCCCCCGACATCGGACTAGCGGGACACCTCGAACGGGTGAGCAGTTCTTC
TRBV2	TRBJ2-7	.	TRBD1	CASTRTGSAYEQYF	TGTGCCAGCACAAGGACAGGGAGTGCCTACGAGCAGTACTTC
TRBV2	TRBJ1-4	.	.	CASRDPRSTNEKLFF	TGTGCCAGCCGTGACCCTCGGTCCACTAATGAAAAACTGTTTTTT
TRBV14	TRBJ1-2	.	.	CASSPQGYGYTF	TGTGCCAGCAGCCCCCAGGGGTATGGCTACACCTTC
TRBV2	TRBJ2-7	.	.	CASSVEVSYEQYF	TGTGCCAGCAGTGTGGAGGTTTCGTACGAGCAGTACTTC
TRBV7-3	TRBJ2-7	.	TRBD1	CASSLDGTGGRVQYF	TGTGCCAGCAGCTTAGACGGGACAGGGGGCCGAGTGCAGTACTTC
TRBV5-1	TRBJ2-7	.	.	CASSAQVSYEQYF	TGCGCCAGCAGCGCACAGGTGTCCTACGAGCAGTACTTC
TRBV5-1	TRBJ2-5	.	TRBD2	CASSPMGSGSGETQYF	TGCGCCAGCAGCCCCATGGGGAGCGGGAGCGGGGAGACCCAGTACTTC
TRBV9	TRBJ1-5	.	.	CASSVGGYQPQHF	TGTGCCAGCAGCGTAGGGGGCTATCAGCCCCAGCATTTT
TRBV6-5	TRBJ2-7	.	TRBD2	CASSYSRGIYEQYF	TGTGCCAGCAGTTACTCGCGGGGGATCTACGAGCAGTACTTC
TRBV18	TRBJ1-5	.	TRBD1	CASSPGTGGGSNQPQHF	TGTGCCAGCTCACCCGGGACAGGGGGCGGGAGCAATCAGCCCCAGCATTTT
TRBV30	TRBJ1-3	once	.	CAWAQTDSLRNTIYF	TGTGCCTGGGCACAAACGGATAGCCTTAGAAACACCATATATTTT
TRBV2	TRBJ2-2	.	.	CASMRPDTVTGELFF	TGTGCCAGCATGCGGCCGGACACCGTCACCGGGGAGCTGTTTTTT
TRBV18	TRBJ2-3	.	.	CASSSSTEDTQYF	TGTGCCAGCTCATCTTCGACTGAAGATACGCAGTATTTT
TRBV28	TRBJ2-1	.	.	CASSFSRLRAGKDEQFF	TGTGCCAGCAGTTTTTCCAGGCTCAGAGCCGGGAAGGATGAGCAGTTCTTC
TRBV7-9	TRBJ1-1	.	TRBD1	CASSQGQYTEAFF	TGTGCCAGCAGCCAGGGACAGTACACTGAAGCTTTCTTT
TRBV14	TRBJ1-1	.	.	CASSPGFNTEAFF	TGTGCCAGCAGCCCAGGCTTTAACACTGAAGCTTTCTTT
TRBV11-2	TRBJ2-3	.	TRBD2	CASSSDGGEGSTDTQYF	TGTGCCAGCAGCTCAGATGGAGGGGAGGGTAGCACAGATACGCAGTATTTT
TRBV27	TRBJ1-3	once	.	CASKRAAGNTIYF	TGTGCCAGCAAACGAGCCGCTGGAAACACCATATATTTT
TRBV12-5	TRBJ1-2	.	TRBD1	CASGLRDSFRYTF	TGTGCTAGTGGTTTGCGGGACAGTTTCCGCTACACCTTC
TRBV9	TRBJ2-7	.	TRBD1	CASSVVGGTGLLYEQYF	TGTGCCAGCAGCGTTGTCGGGGGGACAGGGTTACTCTACGAGCAGTACTTC
TRBV5-1	TRBJ1-1	.	.	CASSLGGRTEAFF	TGCGCCAGCAGCTTGGGGGGGAGGACTGAAGCTTTCTTT
TRBV19	TRBJ1-4	.	.	CASSPPYSLNEKLFF	TGTGCCAGTAGTCCCCCCTACTCCCTTAATGAAAAACTGTTTTTT
TRBV5-4	TRBJ2-5	.	.	CASSPDPLRGETQYF	TGTGCCAGCAGCCCGGACCCCCTTAGGGGAGAGACCCAGTACTTC
TRBV4-2	TRBJ1-3	.	.	CASSQVAAGAFSTIYF	TGTGCCAGCAGCCAAGTTGCGGCTGGGGCCTTCAGCACCATATATTTT
TRBV23-1	TRBJ2-7	once	TRBD2	CASSRFRDGRAREQYF	TGCGCCAGCAGTCGATTCCGGGACGGGAGGGCCAGGGAGCAGTACTTC
TRBV28	TRBJ2-1	once	.	CASSLGLYNEQFF	TGTGCCAGCAGTTTAGGCTTATACAATGAGCAGTTCTTC
TRBV9	TRBJ2-7	once	.	CASSSGVAALYEQYF	TGTGCCAGCAGCTCAGGGGTAGCAGCCCTCTACGAGCAGTACTTC
TRBV4-1	TRBJ2-5	.	TRBD2	CASSHTSGSLETQYF	TGCGCCAGCAGCCACACTAGCGGGAGTTTAGAGACCCAGTACTTC
TRBV4-2	TRBJ1-1	few	.	CASSQDNGQAFMNTEAFF	TGTGCCAGCAGCCAAGATAATGGCCAGGCCTTCATGAACACTGAAGCTTTCTTT
TRBV7-9	TRBJ1-1	.	TRBD1	CASSLPQRITGGVEAFF	TGTGCCAGCAGCTTACCTCAAAGAATAACAGGGGGTGTCGAAGCTTTCTTT
TRBV28	TRBJ1-5	.	.	CASIRPSYSNQPQHF	TGTGCCAGCATACGCCCCAGTTATAGCAATCAGCCCCAGCATTTT